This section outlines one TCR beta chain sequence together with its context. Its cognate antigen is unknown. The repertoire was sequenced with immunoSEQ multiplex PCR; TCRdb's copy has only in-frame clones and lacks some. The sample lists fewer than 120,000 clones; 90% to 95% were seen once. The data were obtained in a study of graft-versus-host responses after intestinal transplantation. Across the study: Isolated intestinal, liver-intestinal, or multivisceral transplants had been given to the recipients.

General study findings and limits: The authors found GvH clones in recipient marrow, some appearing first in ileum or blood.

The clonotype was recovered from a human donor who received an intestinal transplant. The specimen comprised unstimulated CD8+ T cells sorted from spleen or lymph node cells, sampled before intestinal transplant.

CDR3 sequence: CASRSMGGGFTEAFF. The CDR3 DNA follows: TGTGCCAGTCGTTCGATGGGAGGGGGCTTCACTGAAGCTTTCTTT. The chain has TRBV19 and TRBJ1-1, with TRBD1 matching 7 bases. CDR3 size: 15 residues. Losses at the gene ends were 8 bases for V and 4 bases for J; bases not matched to a gene: 13. The germline V gene encodes CDR1 LNHDA and CDR2 SQIVND (reference sequence).